This T cell receptor (beta chain) was identified in a study of blood T cells in healthy people across ages. Primed by a sample-barcoded 5' primer and a J-beta primer mix, a second PCR proceeded for 7 to 11 cycles. A tag from a template-switch adaptor with 12 random nucleotides marked each cDNA molecule. In TCRdb, the 5' RACE reads were re-called with MiXCR into one record per CDR3 protein. The table has under 2,000,000 distinct CDR3 sequences, around 50% seen once; the top ten hold 2.1%. Comments on this clonotype: The antigen remains unidentified.

CDR1 is SGHKS and CDR2 is YYEKEE in the germline V gene (reference sequence). This CDR3 contains 15 residues. General observations from the study: Across the age range, TCR beta diversity per million T cells fell in a roughly linear way.

V is TRBV5-5 and J is TRBJ2-4; the match to TRBD2 covers 7 bases. The end of the DNA aligns better with TRBJ2-5, so the J call may be wrong. The clonotype comes from a woman between 40 and 55 years old in good health. Source material: blood. As DNA, the CDR3 is TGTGCCAGCAGCTTGCCACTAGCGTCGCTAGAGACCCAGTACTTC. The encoded protein is CASSLPLASLETQYF.